Listed here are 11 T cell receptor beta chains from one sample, sequenced in a study of blood T cell repertoires in COVID-19. Clones were sequenced by immunoSEQ multiplex PCR, and TCRdb holds only the in-frame ones, with some missing. The data show about 77,000 clones, with 80% seen just once and less than 6% held by the top ten. Sequencing was done on a sample of peripheral blood. These receptors all come from a woman aged 70-85 years with acute or convalescent COVID-19.

The rearrangement uses TRBV11-3 and TRBJ1-2; a weak D match, TRBD1 (6 bases). Trimming pared 1 base from V and 9 bases from J, leaving 18 bases between. Germline V gene sequence: CDR1 SGHNT, CDR2 YENEEA. CDR3 size: 15 residues. CDR3 sequence (DNA): TGTGCCAGCAGCTTAGCACACGACAGGCCTCGGAGCTACACCTTC. It encodes CASSLAHDRPRSYTF.

The gene calls are TRBV5-4 and TRBJ2-6; D might be TRBD2 (5 bases). Per the germline V gene, CDR1 is SGHNT and CDR2 is YYREEE (reference sequence). The CDR3 is made up of 17 amino acids. Trimming shortened V by 2 bases and J by 0 bases, and 12 bases separated the two germline ends. The CDR3 DNA follows: TGTGCCAGCAGCTTTGAGGGCCGACTCTCTGGGGCCAACGTCCTGACTTTC. Translation: CASSFEGRLSGANVLTF.

CDR3 in amino acids: CASSWRQGAYEQYF. The CDR3 nucleotides read TGTGCCAGCAGTTGGAGACAGGGGGCCTACGAGCAGTACTTC. The chain has TRBV28 and TRBJ2-7; 9 positions match TRBD1. The V and J ends lost 4 bases and 2 bases, in that order; junction bases with no gene match: 3. The CDR3 length is 14 residues. Germline CDR1 reads MDHEN; CDR2 reads SYDVKM.

V and J are TRBV7-2 and TRBJ1-5, with D possibly matching TRBD1 (6 bases). CDR1 and CDR2 (germline): SGHTA, FQGNSA. V was shortened by 3 bases and J by 2 bases, with 14 bases between the two germline ends. The CDR3 spans 16 residues. CDR3 DNA: TGTGCCAGCAGCTTGGTAGGGGGAGAGGGCAATCAGCCCCAGCATTTT. Translating it yields CASSLVGGEGNQPQHF. The whole variable domain, remainder taken from reference TRBV7-2 and TRBJ1-5, is GAGVSQSPSNKVTEKGKDVELRCDPISGHTALYWYRQSLGQGLEFLIYFQGNSAPDKSGLPSDRFSAERTGGSVSTLTIQRTQQEDSAVYLCASSLVGGEGNQPQHFGDGTRLSIL.

This chain uses TRBV6-5 with TRBJ2-1; TRBD1 agrees at 9 bases. Trimming at V came to 7 bases and at J to 6 bases, leaving 7 bases not matched to a gene. The germline CDR1 and CDR2 sequences are MNHEY and SVGAGI. CDR3 length equals 14 residues. The CDR3 bases are TGTGCCAGCATCCACGGACAGGGGATCAATGAGCAGTTCTTC. Translation gives CASIHGQGINEQFF.

The chain employs TRBV4-1 and TRBJ2-7, with TRBD1 identical over 10 bases. The germline V gene encodes CDR1 MGHRA and CDR2 YSYEKL. The CDR3 totals 15 residues. Trimming took 0 bases from V and 5 from J; bases not matched to a gene: 4. The CDR3 loop is CASSQDPGTGDEQYF. CDR3 nucleotide sequence: TGCGCCAGCAGCCAAGATCCCGGGACAGGGGACGAGCAGTACTTC.

The genes are TRBV4-2 and TRBJ2-3; 8 bases are shared with TRBD2. The CDR3 spans 19 residues. From germline, CDR1 is LGHNA and CDR2 YNFKEQ. V lost 0 bases to trimming and J lost 6 bases; unmatched junction nucleotides: 17. As DNA, the CDR3 is TGTGCCAGCAGCCAAGATACCCCTCTGGTGGCGGGGGGTGTGGATACGCAGTATTTT. It encodes CASSQDTPLVAGGVDTQYF.

The chain links TRBV15 to TRBJ1-2; maybe TRBD1 (5 bases). Per germline, CDR1 LNHNV and CDR2 YYDKDF (reference sequence). The V gene lost 2 bases and the J gene lost 3 bases, with 7 bases spanning the gap. The CDR3 extends over 13 amino acids. DNA of the CDR3: TGTGCCACCAGCAGACAGGGCTACTATGGCTACACCTTC. Translated: CATSRQGYYGYTF.

A single count supports this clone. This sequence joins TRBV7-2 and TRBJ2-2, with 12 positions matching TRBD1. Germline loops: CDR1 SGHTA, CDR2 FQGNSA. The CDR3 has 17 residues. The junction had 11 bases not matched to a gene; V was cut back by 5 bases and J by 7 bases. The CDR3 protein is CASSGRDRGHWVGELFF. The CDR3 nucleotides read TGTGCCAGCAGCGGTCGGGACAGGGGGCACTGGGTCGGGGAGCTGTTTTTT.

The CDR3 protein is CASSQDPGGSNEKLFF. In nucleotides, the CDR3 is TGTGCCAGCAGCCAAGATCCAGGGGGGTCTAATGAAAAACTGTTTTTT. The genes are TRBV3-1 (or the pseudogene TRBV3-2) and TRBJ1-4; 7 positions agree with TRBD1. With 0 bases clipped from V and 3 bases from J, the junction kept 4 bases outside the gene matches. The CDR3 runs 16 residues. From germline, CDR1 is LGHDT and CDR2 YNNKEL (reference sequence).

This chain uses TRBV10-3 with TRBJ1-1; 8 bases are a match to TRBD1. The CDR3 spans 14 residues. Per the germline V gene, CDR1 is ENHRY and CDR2 is SYGVKD. V lost 8 bases to trimming and J lost 3 bases; unmatched junction nucleotides: 8. The CDR3 here is CAIGRQGRHTEAFF. In DNA, the CDR3 is TGTGCCATCGGAAGACAGGGGAGACACACTGAAGCTTTCTTT.